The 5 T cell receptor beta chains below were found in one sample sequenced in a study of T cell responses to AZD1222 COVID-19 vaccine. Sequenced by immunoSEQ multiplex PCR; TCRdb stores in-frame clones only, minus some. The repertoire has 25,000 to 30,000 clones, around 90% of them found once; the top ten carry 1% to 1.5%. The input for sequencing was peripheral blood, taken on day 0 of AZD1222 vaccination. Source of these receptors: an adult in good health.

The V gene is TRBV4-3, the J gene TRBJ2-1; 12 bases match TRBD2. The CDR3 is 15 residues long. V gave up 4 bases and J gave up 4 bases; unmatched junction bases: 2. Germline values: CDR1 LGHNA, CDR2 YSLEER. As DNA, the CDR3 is TGCGCCAGCAGCCGACTAGCGGGAGCATACAATGAGCAGTTCTTC. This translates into CASSRLAGAYNEQFF.

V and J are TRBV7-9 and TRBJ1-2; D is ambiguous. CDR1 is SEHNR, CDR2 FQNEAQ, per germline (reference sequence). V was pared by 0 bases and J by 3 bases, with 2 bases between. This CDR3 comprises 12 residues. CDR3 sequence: CASSLADYGYTF. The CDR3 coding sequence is TGTGCCAGCAGCTTAGCCGACTATGGCTACACCTTC. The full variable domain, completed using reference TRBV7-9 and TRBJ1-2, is DTGVSQNPRHKITKRGQNVTFRCDPISEHNRLYWYRQTLGQGPEFLTYFQNEAQLEKSRLLSDRFSAERPKGSFSTLEIQRTEQGDSAMYLCASSLADYGYTFGSGTRLTVV.

In DNA form, the CDR3 reads TGTGCCAGCAGTCTCGTGAGGACTGAAGCTTTCTTT. It yields the protein CASSLVRTEAFF. The rearrangement links TRBV12-3 or TRBV12-4 to TRBJ1-1; the D is unclear. Trimming shortened V by 5 bases and J by 5 bases, and 9 bases separated the two germline ends. The CDR3 consists of 12 residues.

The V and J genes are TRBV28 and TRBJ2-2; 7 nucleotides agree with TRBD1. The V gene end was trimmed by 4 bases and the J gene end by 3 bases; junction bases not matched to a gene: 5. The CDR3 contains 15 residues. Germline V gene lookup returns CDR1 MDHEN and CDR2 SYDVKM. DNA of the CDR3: TGTGCCAGCAGTTCCCCAGGGGGTGACACCGGGGAGCTGTTTTTT. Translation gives CASSSPGGDTGELFF.

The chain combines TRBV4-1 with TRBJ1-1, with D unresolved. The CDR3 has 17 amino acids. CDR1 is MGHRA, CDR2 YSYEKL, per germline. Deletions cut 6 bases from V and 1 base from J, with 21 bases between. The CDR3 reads CASSRQMDRVTNTEAFF. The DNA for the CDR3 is TGCGCCAGCAGTCGACAAATGGACCGGGTCACGAACACTGAAGCTTTCTTT.